The 21 T cell receptor beta chains reported below all come from one sample, sequenced in a study of OX40 agonist ivuxolimab in advanced cancers. Some clones are missing from TCRdb's copy, which holds only in-frame ones; the method was immunoSEQ multiplex PCR. The table shows roughly 40,000 clones, with just under 90% occurring only once. Here the sequenced sample was CD4+ or CD8+ T cells sorted from blood, taken in a trial of the OX40 agonist ivuxolimab. The origin of the receptors is an adult with an advanced solid tumor such as melanoma, head and neck, liver or kidney cancer.

This clone was seen only once. This chain connects TRBV6-1 to TRBJ1-1; D gene unclear. Germline CDR1 is MNHNS and CDR2 is SASEGT. With 4 bases removed from V and 0 bases from J, the gap between germline ends came to 12 bases. This CDR3 has 15 residues. The CDR3 nucleotides are TGTGCCAGCAGTGTATCGACAAACATGAACACTGAAGCTTTCTTT. Translating it yields CASSVSTNMNTEAFF.

The J gene is TRBJ2-7, the V gene TRBV5-8; possibly TRBD1 for D (6 bases). From germline, CDR1 is SGHTS and CDR2 YDEGEE. Trimming stripped 5 bases from V and 5 bases from J, with 14 bases between. This CDR3 is 13 amino acids long. CDR3 loop: CASRVQGSHEQYF. CDR3 in DNA: TGTGCCAGCAGGGTACAGGGTTCCCACGAGCAGTACTTC. Complete variable domain (other parts from reference TRBV5-8 and TRBJ2-7): EAGVTQSPTHLIKTRGQQATLRCSPISGHTSVYWYQQALGLGLQFLLWYDEGEERNRGNFPPRFSGRQFPNYSSELNVNALELEDSALYLCASRVQGSHEQYFGPGTRLTVT.

The rearrangement joins TRBV30 to TRBJ2-1; D gene uncertain. Germline assignment: CDR1 GTSNPN and CDR2 SVGIG (reference sequence). Trimming shortened V by 0 bases and J by 4 bases, and 4 bases separated the two germline ends. The CDR3 loop spans 12 amino acids. The CDR3 coding sequence is TGTGCCTGGAGTGTAAGGTACAATGAGCAGTTCTTC. Its translation is CAWSVRYNEQFF.

This clone was seen just once. V gene TRBV4-1 combines with J gene TRBJ1-2; the match to TRBD1 covers 7 bases. Germline CDR1 and CDR2: MGHRA and YSYEKL. The CDR3 is 16 residues long. J was trimmed by 6 bases and V by 3 bases; bases with no gene match: 13. In nucleotides, the CDR3 is TGCGCCAGCAGCCAGGGCCCGGGAAGGGGGCTGGATGGCTACACCTTC. It is translated as CASSQGPGRGLDGYTF.

CDR3 in DNA: TGTGCCAGCAGGCCACCGGGACAGGGTTCAGAGACCCAGTACTTC. As protein: CASRPPGQGSETQYF. The rearrangement joins TRBV25-1 to TRBJ2-5; TRBD1 aligns across 9 bases. The CDR3 has 15 residues. V lost 6 bases and J lost 4; bases outside the gene matches: 9. From germline, CDR1 is MGHDK and CDR2 SYGVNS. Complete variable domain (other parts from reference TRBV25-1 and TRBJ2-5): EADIYQTPRYLVIGTGKKITLECSQTMGHDKMYWYQQDPGMELHLIHYSYGVNSTEKGDLSSESTVSRIRTEHFPLTLESARPSHTSQYLCASRPPGQGSETQYFGPGTRLLVL.

The rearrangement uses TRBV7-9 and TRBJ2-2; D ambiguous. The ends were cut back, 1 base at V and 7 bases at J, with 16 bases in the middle. The germline gives CDR1 SEHNR, CDR2 FQNEAQ (reference sequence). The CDR3 has 16 amino acids. This CDR3 is CASSLGVLDYGGELFF. The DNA of the CDR3 is TGTGCCAGCAGCTTAGGCGTCTTAGATTATGGCGGGGAGCTGTTTTTT.

This chain joins TRBV19 and TRBJ2-3, with D possibly matching TRBD1 (6 bases). The germline V gene encodes CDR1 LNHDA and CDR2 SQIVND (reference sequence). CDR3 length: 15 residues. V lost 4 bases and J lost 2, with 13 bases in between. CDR3 nucleotide sequence: TGTGCCAGTAGTACAAACGACAGGTTCACAGATACGCAGTATTTT. It specifies CASSTNDRFTDTQYF.

The chain combines TRBV9 with TRBJ1-1; tentative D call: TRBD1 (5 bases). Germline values: CDR1 SGDLS, CDR2 YYNGEE. This CDR3 comprises 14 residues. V was shortened by 4 bases and J by 4 bases, with 14 bases between the two germline ends. The DNA for the CDR3 is TGTGCCAGCAGCTCGCTGGGGCTAAGCACTGAAGCTTTCTTT. This codes for CASSSLGLSTEAFF.

This sequence joins TRBV7-3 and TRBJ2-3, with TRBD2 identical over 9 bases. V lost 5 bases to trimming and J lost 3 bases; unmatched junction nucleotides: 3. In germline, CDR1 is SGHTA, CDR2 FQGTGA. The CDR3 contains 14 residues. The CDR3 loop is CASSPLAGTDTQYF. The DNA of the CDR3 is TGTGCCAGCAGCCCCCTAGCGGGAACAGATACGCAGTATTTT.

The V call is TRBV5-4, the J call TRBJ2-6; D possibly corresponds to TRBD1 (5 bases). CDR3 length: 17 amino acids. With 1 base removed from V and 0 bases from J, the gap between germline ends came to 11 bases. In germline, CDR1 is SGHNT, CDR2 YYREEE (reference sequence). The CDR3 bases are TGTGCCAGCAGCTTGCAGGGCTATAACTCTGGGGCCAACGTCCTGACTTTC. This sequence encodes CASSLQGYNSGANVLTF.

The chain carries TRBV4-1 and TRBJ2-2; weak D call: TRBD2 (6 bases). Trimming stripped 3 bases from V and 4 bases from J, with 15 bases between. This CDR3 region has 16 residues. Germline V CDR1 and CDR2: MGHRA, YSYEKL. CDR3 nucleotide sequence: TGCGCCAGCAGCCATAGACTAGTGGGTGGCACCGGGGAGCTGTTTTTT. Protein sequence: CASSHRLVGGTGELFF.

The chain combines TRBV7-8 with TRBJ2-3, with TRBD2 matching over 8 bases. CDR3 length equals 15 residues. Germline V gene data show CDR1 as SGHVS and CDR2 as FQNEAQ. V lost 5 bases to trimming and J lost 0 bases; unmatched junction nucleotides: 4. CDR3 nucleotides: TGTGCCAGCAGCCCACGGGAGGGTAGCACAGATACGCAGTATTTT. It specifies CASSPREGSTDTQYF.

The chain has TRBV5-4 and TRBJ2-7, with 10 positions matching TRBD2. This CDR3 spans 15 amino acids. Germline V gene lookup returns CDR1 SGHNT and CDR2 YYREEE (reference sequence). With V trimmed by 4 bases and J by 7 bases, 11 bases remained unmatched. The CDR3 spells CASSQRPAGGEEQYF. Written as DNA, the CDR3 is TGTGCCAGCAGCCAAAGGCCAGCGGGAGGGGAAGAGCAGTACTTC. Full variable domain (missing parts from reference TRBV5-4 and TRBJ2-7): ETGVTQSPTHLIKTRGQQVTLRCSSQSGHNTVSWYQQALGQGPQFIFQYYREEENGRGNFPPRFSGLQFPNYSSELNVNALELDDSALYLCASSQRPAGGEEQYFGPGTRLTVT.

The rearrangement uses TRBV30 and TRBJ2-3; D gene ambiguous. Trimming left V 4 bases short and J 2 bases short, with 16 bases between. The CDR3 loop spans 15 amino acids. Germline V gives CDR1 GTSNPN, CDR2 SVGIG (reference sequence). The CDR3 is CAWTLMGAFTDTQYF. CDR3 DNA sequence: TGTGCCTGGACCCTGATGGGCGCATTCACAGATACGCAGTATTTT.

The chain links TRBV5-1 to TRBJ2-5; D call uncertain. V was cut by 3 bases and J by 2 bases, with 8 bases left in between. The CDR3 runs 13 residues. Germline loops: CDR1 SGHRS, CDR2 YFSETQ. The CDR3: CASSYGDQETQYF. Written as DNA, the CDR3 is TGCGCCAGCAGCTACGGCGATCAAGAGACCCAGTACTTC.

This clone came up once. The chain carries TRBV7-6 and TRBJ1-1; D call uncertain. Trimming took 3 bases from V and 2 from J, leaving 7 bases between them. This CDR3 is 13 amino acids long. CDR1 is SGHVS, CDR2 FNYEAQ, per germline. CDR3 DNA sequence: TGTGCCAGCAGCTTCCCGATAAACACTGAAGCTTTCTTT. It specifies CASSFPINTEAFF. Complete variable domain (other parts from reference TRBV7-6 and TRBJ1-1): GAGVSQSPRYKVTKRGQDVALRCDPISGHVSLYWYRQALGQGPEFLTYFNYEAQQDKSGLPNDRFSAERPEGSISTLTIQRTEQRDSAMYRCASSFPINTEAFFGQGTRLTVV.

This clone was recorded once. The chain has TRBV19 and TRBJ1-1; 9 bases are shared with TRBD1. Germline V lookup: CDR1 LNHDA, CDR2 SQIVND (reference sequence). V shed 5 bases and J 5 bases; nucleotides not matched to a gene: 9. CDR3 length: 15 residues. The CDR3 sequence: CASSDPGQGRTEAFF. In nucleotides, the CDR3 is TGTGCCAGTAGTGACCCGGGACAGGGTCGGACTGAAGCTTTCTTT.

The chain links TRBV28 to TRBJ1-2; unclear D gene. This CDR3 comprises 13 residues. V lost 7 bases and J 5 bases, leaving 14 bases between the germline ends. Germline V gene lookup returns CDR1 MDHEN and CDR2 SYDVKM. The CDR3, as DNA: TGTGCCAGCATTACCGGGTCGACGTATGGCTACACCTTC. Translation: CASITGSTYGYTF.

The CDR3 loop reads CASSGSFGRAKADTGELFF. The CDR3 bases are TGTGCCAGCAGTGGGTCCTTTGGGAGGGCCAAGGCCGACACCGGGGAGCTGTTTTTT. V is TRBV6-1 and J is TRBJ2-2, with 7 nucleotides matching TRBD2. V gave up 4 bases and J gave up 3 bases; unmatched junction bases: 17. CDR3 length: 19 amino acids. Germline assignment: CDR1 MNHNS and CDR2 SASEGT.

The rearrangement joins TRBV5-6 to TRBJ2-1; no clear D gene. V shed 7 bases and J shed 6 bases, with 14 bases lying between them. Germline-derived CDR1 and CDR2 are SGHDT and YYEEEE. This CDR3 is built from 13 residues. CDR3 loop: CASGILERNEQFF. CDR3 bases: TGTGCCAGCGGAATCCTAGAGCGCAATGAGCAGTTCTTC. Looking up the rest from reference TRBV5-6 and TRBJ2-1 gives the full variable domain: DAGVTQSPTHLIKTRGQQVTLRCSPKSGHDTVSWYQQALGQGPQFIFQYYEEEERQRGNFPDRFSGHQFPNYSSELNVNALLLGDSALYLCASGILERNEQFFGPGTRLTVL.

The CDR3 reads CASRSGTGGSSEAFF. CDR3 nucleotides: TGTGCCAGCAGATCCGGGACAGGGGGGTCTTCTGAAGCTTTCTTT. The chain joins TRBV6-1 to TRBJ1-1, with 11 positions matching TRBD1. This CDR3 has 15 residues. The germline gives CDR1 MNHNS, CDR2 SASEGT. V shed 6 bases and J 6 bases; nucleotides not matched to a gene: 9.